The 27 T cell receptor beta chains given below trace back to one sample, sequenced in a study of shared clonotypes between healthy human individuals. It was CD45RO-negative cells, positively selected for CCR7, that made up naive CD8 cells, with terminally differentiated effector memory CD45RA+ cells excluded. The method was immunoSEQ multiplex PCR; TCRdb's version includes in-frame clones alone and lacks a portion of them. The table has some 2,100,000 clones, roughly 91% seen once. The sample comprised naive CD8+ T cells from PBMCs. These receptors all stem from a man aged 18 to 29 in good health. Some clones in this sample may be carry-over from other donors' samples.

The chain carries TRBV10-2 and TRBJ2-3; D is unclear. CDR3 length: 10 residues. Germline-derived CDR1 and CDR2 are WSHSY and SAAADI. The V end was cut by 10 bases, the J end by 5 bases, with 7 bases between. In DNA form, the CDR3 reads TGCGCCACCTGGCGAGATACGCAGTATTTT. Its translation: CATWRDTQYF.

This clone was seen a single time. The same CDR3 arises from other DNA sequences in this sample as well. This chain uses TRBV28 with TRBJ1-5; perhaps TRBD1 as D (6 bases). Germline-derived CDR1 and CDR2 are MDHEN and SYDVKM. Deletions cut 3 bases from V and 7 bases from J, with 13 bases between. CDR3 length: 14 residues. The CDR3 reads CASSFGGAGQPQHF. The CDR3 region has the DNA TGTGCCAGCAGTTTTGGGGGGGCTGGACAGCCCCAGCATTTT.

The chain joins TRBV7-8 to TRBJ2-2, with TRBD2 identical over 12 bases. With V trimmed by 0 bases and J by 7 bases, 9 bases remained unmatched. The CDR3 runs 18 residues. CDR1 and CDR2 (germline): SGHVS, FQNEAQ. This CDR3 is CASSLALPSGRAGGELFF. CDR3 DNA sequence: TGTGCCAGCAGCTTAGCCCTGCCTAGCGGGAGGGCCGGCGGGGAGCTGTTTTTT.

The CDR3 loop is CASLGRVTGSNQPQHF. The CDR3 coding sequence is TGTGCCAGCTTGGGACGTGTGACAGGGAGCAATCAGCCCCAGCATTTT. This sequence joins TRBV2 and TRBJ1-5; 7 positions match TRBD1. This CDR3 contains 16 residues. Germline trimming cut 8 bases from V and 1 base from J; bases unmatched to any gene: 11. Germline assignment: CDR1 SNHLY and CDR2 FYNNEI.

The CDR3 sequence is CASSLGSPNTDEKLFF. The CDR3 coding sequence is TGCGCCAGCAGCTTGGGGAGCCCTAATACGGATGAAAAACTGTTTTTT. The chain joins TRBV5-1 to TRBJ1-4; D uncertain. Germline loops: CDR1 SGHRS, CDR2 YFSETQ. This CDR3 region has 16 residues. V gave up 0 bases and J gave up 6 bases, with 15 bases separating them.

This chain links TRBV25-1 with TRBJ1-5; D might be TRBD1 (5 bases). V lost 8 bases and J 6 bases, leaving 11 bases between the germline ends. The CDR3 runs to 12 residues. Germline V gene data show CDR1 as MGHDK and CDR2 as SYGVNS. The DNA for the CDR3 is TGTGCCAGCGGTCGGGGGAGTCAGCCCCAGCATTTT. The encoded protein is CASGRGSQPQHF.

The V and J genes are TRBV5-1 and TRBJ2-3; 11 positions agree with TRBD2. The length of the CDR3 is 16 residues. The V gene end was trimmed by 5 bases and the J gene end by 0 bases; junction bases not matched to a gene: 5. Per germline, CDR1 SGHRS and CDR2 YFSETQ. CDR3 DNA: TGCGCCAGCAGTGTAGGGACTAGCGGTAGCACAGATACGCAGTATTTT. This sequence encodes CASSVGTSGSTDTQYF.

The J gene is TRBJ2-2, the V gene TRBV2; D gene uncertain. This CDR3 spans 16 amino acids. Trimming took off 4 bases at V and 3 bases at J, with 15 bases between the two ends. Germline assignment: CDR1 SNHLY and CDR2 FYNNEI. Here the CDR3 reads CASSAGLDFDTGELFF. In DNA, the CDR3 is TGTGCCAGCAGTGCCGGTTTGGATTTTGACACCGGGGAGCTGTTTTTT.

V is TRBV2 and J is TRBJ1-4; D is possibly TRBD1 (5 bases). V lost 4 bases, J lost 6 bases, and 15 bases lay in between. The CDR3 covers 15 residues. Germline V CDR1 and CDR2: SNHLY, FYNNEI. The CDR3 sequence is CASSVEGRVHEKLFF. The DNA of the CDR3 is TGTGCCAGCAGTGTGGAGGGGCGCGTCCATGAAAAACTGTTTTTT.

The J gene is TRBJ2-7, the V gene TRBV7-8; possible D gene TRBD2, 5 bases. V was cut by 4 bases and J by 4 bases, with 17 bases left in between. Germline V lookup: CDR1 SGHVS, CDR2 FQNEAQ. The CDR3 is made up of 15 amino acids. The CDR3 reads CASSSRDGGPYEQYF. The DNA of the CDR3 is TGTGCCAGCAGCTCACGCGACGGAGGCCCTTACGAGCAGTACTTC.

The rearrangement links TRBV7-3 to TRBJ2-7, with 10 bases matching TRBD1. Germline V gene lookup returns CDR1 SGHTA and CDR2 FQGTGA. With 5 bases clipped from V and 4 bases from J, the junction kept 8 bases outside the gene matches. CDR3 length equals 15 residues. The CDR3, as DNA: TGTGCCAGCAGCCCTGGACAGGGGGTAGGGTACGAGCAGTACTTC. Residues: CASSPGQGVGYEQYF.

This chain links TRBV9 with TRBJ2-6, with D maybe TRBD2 (5 bases). The CDR3 has 20 amino acids. Germline assignment: CDR1 SGDLS and CDR2 YYNGEE. V shed 5 bases and J shed 1 base, with 25 bases lying between them. The CDR3 sequence: CASSIHSREGEVSGANVLTF. The CDR3 nucleotides are TGTGCCAGCAGTATACACTCCCGAGAGGGAGAAGTGTCTGGGGCCAACGTCCTGACTTTC. Drawing the rest from reference TRBV9 and TRBJ2-6, the complete variable domain is DSGVTQTPKHLITATGQRVTLRCSPRSGDLSVYWYQQSLDQGLQFLIQYYNGEERAKGNILERFSAQQFPDLHSELNLSSLELGDSALYFCASSIHSREGEVSGANVLTFGAGSRLTVL.

The chain recombines TRBV10-2 with TRBJ2-1; 7 positions match TRBD1. The CDR3 spans 12 residues. Germline CDR1 is WSHSY and CDR2 is SAAADI. V shed 6 bases and J 10 bases; nucleotides not matched to a gene: 6. Here the CDR3 reads CASRQGIGEQFF. The CDR3 DNA sequence: TGCGCCAGCAGACAGGGGATAGGGGAGCAGTTCTTC.

This chain joins TRBV13 and TRBJ2-5, with a possible D match to TRBD1 (6 bases). V lost 2 bases and J lost 3, with 7 bases in between. The CDR3 is made up of 13 amino acids. Germline V lookup: CDR1 PRHDT, CDR2 FYEKMQ (reference sequence). The CDR3 region has the DNA TGTGCCAGCAGCTTAAACAGGGAAGAGACCCAGTACTTC. This gives the protein CASSLNREETQYF.

The chain carries TRBV10-3 and TRBJ1-3; D is undetermined. Germline CDR1 and CDR2: ENHRY and SYGVKD. This CDR3 region has 14 residues. V lost 1 base to trimming and J lost 0 bases, with 4 bases between them. The CDR3 protein is CAISEFPSGNTIYF. The CDR3 bases are TGTGCCATCAGTGAGTTTCCCTCTGGAAACACCATATATTTT.

Written as DNA, the CDR3 is TGTGCCAGCAGTGATGCAATCACTGAAGCTTTCTTT. Translation: CASSDAITEAFF. The chain carries TRBV2 and TRBJ1-1; D unclear. The CDR3 is 12 amino acids. Germline CDR1 and CDR2: SNHLY and FYNNEI. V was shortened by 3 bases and J by 4 bases, with 6 bases between the two germline ends.

The sample holds one count of this clone. The rearrangement uses TRBV4-1 and TRBJ1-5; D is ambiguous. V lost 1 base, J lost 6 bases, and 13 bases lay in between. The CDR3 contains 15 residues. The germline gives CDR1 MGHRA, CDR2 YSYEKL. This CDR3 reads CASSQVFSGIQPQHF. The CDR3 bases are TGCGCCAGCAGCCAAGTCTTTTCGGGGATTCAGCCCCAGCATTTT.

V gene TRBV5-1 combines with J gene TRBJ1-5, with D uncertain. Trimming left V 2 bases short and J 3 bases short, with 9 bases between. CDR1 is SGHRS, CDR2 YFSETQ, per germline. The CDR3 loop spans 14 amino acids. The CDR3 sequence: CASSFDGANQPQHF. CDR3 in DNA: TGCGCCAGCAGCTTCGACGGTGCCAATCAGCCCCAGCATTTT.

This chain connects TRBV15 to TRBJ2-7, with 11 positions matching TRBD1. Germline CDR1 reads LNHNV; CDR2 reads YYDKDF (reference sequence). The length of the CDR3 is 15 residues. V lost 8 bases, J lost 2 bases, and 8 bases stayed unmatched. The CDR3 reads CATGGWGQGAYEQYF. In DNA, the CDR3 is TGTGCCACCGGGGGATGGGGACAGGGGGCCTACGAGCAGTACTTC.

The chain uses TRBV9 and TRBJ1-5; tentatively, D is TRBD1 (5 bases). This CDR3 has 14 amino acids. The germline gives CDR1 SGDLS, CDR2 YYNGEE. V lost 3 bases and J 6 bases, leaving 13 bases between the germline ends. CDR3 sequence reads: CASSAGPGPQPQHF. The CDR3 DNA is TGTGCCAGCAGCGCAGGGCCAGGGCCTCAGCCCCAGCATTTT.

This clone has just a few counts. The sample carries other DNA sequences with the same CDR3. CDR3 protein: CASRGDSYEQYF. In DNA, the CDR3 is TGTGCCAGCAGGGGTGATTCCTACGAGCAGTACTTC. The chain carries TRBV2 and TRBJ2-7; D not resolved. Germline lookup yields CDR1 SNHLY and CDR2 FYNNEI. V was pared by 6 bases and J by 1 base, with 7 bases between. This CDR3 is 12 amino acids long.

The rearrangement links TRBV19 to TRBJ2-7; 9 bases are a match to TRBD1. Germline CDR1 reads LNHDA; CDR2 reads SQIVND (reference sequence). This CDR3 spans 13 amino acids. Trimming removed 7 bases from V and 4 bases from J; junction bases left unmatched: 5. The CDR3 region is CASTSGTGYEQYF. The CDR3 DNA reads TGTGCCAGTACCTCCGGGACAGGGTACGAGCAGTACTTC.

This rearrangement joins TRBV28 to TRBJ2-5; TRBD2 matches at 9 bases. Germline V gives CDR1 MDHEN, CDR2 SYDVKM. CDR3 length: 13 amino acids. The V gene end was trimmed by 6 bases and the J gene end by 3 bases; junction bases not matched to a gene: 2. The CDR3 spells CASRRTSEETQYF. The CDR3 DNA is TGTGCCAGCAGGCGGACTAGCGAAGAGACCCAGTACTTC.

The genes are TRBV4-2 and TRBJ2-7; 10 nucleotides line up with TRBD2. The V gene's germline CDR1 is LGHNA and CDR2 YNFKEQ. The CDR3 spans 15 residues. V shed 2 bases and J 0 bases; nucleotides not matched to a gene: 1. The CDR3 DNA reads TGTGCCAGCAGCCAATTAGCGGGGGGCTCCTACGAGCAGTACTTC. This codes for CASSQLAGGSYEQYF.

Of note for this clone: Additional DNA sequences in this sample encode the identical CDR3. This rearrangement joins TRBV28 to TRBJ2-1; D remains unclear. Germline CDR1 is MDHEN and CDR2 is SYDVKM. V lost 4 bases to trimming and J lost 6 bases, with 4 bases between them. CDR3 length: 11 amino acids. The CDR3 reads CASSSSNEQFF. The CDR3 DNA sequence: TGTGCCAGCAGTTCTTCCAATGAGCAGTTCTTC.

The V and J genes are TRBV28 and TRBJ2-7, with D uncertain. Germline CDR1 is MDHEN and CDR2 is SYDVKM. V dropped 5 bases and J dropped 2 bases, with 10 bases sitting between them. This CDR3 is built from 13 residues. CDR3 coding DNA: TGTGCCAGCAGTGATTCTAGGGCCTACGAGCAGTACTTC. Its translation is CASSDSRAYEQYF. The entire variable domain, with the rest obtained from reference TRBV28 and TRBJ2-7, is as follows: DVKVTQSSRYLVKRTGEKVFLECVQDMDHENMFWYRQDPGLGLRLIYFSYDVKMKEKGDIPEGYSVSREKKERFSLILESASTNQTSMYLCASSDSRAYEQYFGPGTRLTVT.

This chain links TRBV4-1 with TRBJ2-7, with D perhaps matching TRBD1 (6 bases). The germline gives CDR1 MGHRA, CDR2 YSYEKL. This CDR3 contains 16 residues. Trimming removed 3 bases from V and 2 bases from J, with 17 bases in between. The DNA of the CDR3 is TGCGCCAGCAGCCAGGGTGTAGCAGGGGCTCCCTACGAGCAGTACTTC. Translation gives CASSQGVAGAPYEQYF.